These 22 T cell receptor beta chains were all obtained from the same sample, sequenced in a study of shared clonotypes between healthy human individuals. Assay used: immunoSEQ multiplex PCR; TCRdb lists only in-frame clones, some missing. The sample holds some 2.1 million clones, roughly 93% seen once. Naivety among CD8 cells was defined by CD45RO negativity and positive CCR7 selection, thereby excluding terminally differentiated effector memory CD45RA+ cells. The sequencing input was naive CD8+ T cells from PBMCs. These TCRs come from a man aged 18 to 29 in good health. Some clones in this sample may be carry-over from other donors' samples.

This clone has only one observation. This rearrangement joins TRBV6-5 to TRBJ2-3; possibly TRBD2 for D (5 bases). Trimming took off 6 bases at V and 0 bases at J, with 13 bases between the two ends. The CDR3 has 15 residues. In germline, CDR1 is MNHEY, CDR2 SVGAGI. DNA for the CDR3: TGTGCCAGCAGAGTCCGGACTTTAAGCACAGATACGCAGTATTTT. This gives the protein CASRVRTLSTDTQYF.

The rearrangement uses TRBV5-5 and TRBJ2-2, with TRBD2 as a possible D gene (6 bases). The germline V and J ends were trimmed by 1 base and 5 bases, with 15 bases remaining between them. This CDR3 region has 16 residues. Germline-derived CDR1 and CDR2 are SGHKS and YYEKEE (reference sequence). The CDR3 DNA sequence: TGTGCCAGCAGCTTGTTCCCGTCGGGGAGGACCGGGGAGCTGTTTTTT. Translating it yields CASSLFPSGRTGELFF.

This chain connects TRBV11-2 to TRBJ2-7; D is undetermined. CDR3 length: 13 residues. Germline CDR1 SGHAT, CDR2 FQNNGV. The V gene lost 4 bases and the J gene lost 3 bases, with 10 bases spanning the gap. In nucleotides, the CDR3 is TGTGCCAGCAGCTCTGGACCTTACTACGAGCAGTACTTC. Its protein product is CASSSGPYYEQYF.

This chain uses TRBV2 with TRBJ2-7; the match to TRBD2 covers 12 bases. Germline V lookup: CDR1 SNHLY, CDR2 FYNNEI. V shed 6 bases, J shed 2 bases, and the junction held 8 bases outside the gene matches. The CDR3 is made up of 16 amino acids. The CDR3 coding sequence is TGTGCCAGCAGGGTGAGGACTAGCGGGATACCCTACGAGCAGTACTTC. It encodes CASRVRTSGIPYEQYF.

As to this clone: The sample has other DNA sequences that encode this CDR3 too. The chain joins TRBV27 to TRBJ1-2; D is perhaps TRBD1 (6 bases). Germline lookup yields CDR1 MNHEY and CDR2 SMNVEV (reference sequence). V gave up 6 bases and J gave up 2 bases, with 10 bases separating them. The CDR3 contains 13 residues. CDR3 residues: CASSSGANYGYTF. The CDR3 DNA reads TGTGCCAGCAGCTCAGGGGCGAACTATGGCTACACCTTC.

The chain couples TRBV10-3 to TRBJ1-2; 9 bases fit TRBD1. CDR3 size: 15 residues. The germline gives CDR1 ENHRY, CDR2 SYGVKD. The V and J ends lost 7 bases and 6 bases, in that order; junction bases with no gene match: 12. The CDR3 is CAINSVGTGWDGYTF. CDR3 nucleotide sequence: TGTGCCATCAACTCTGTGGGGACAGGGTGGGATGGCTACACCTTC.

This chain links TRBV13 with TRBJ2-7, with D maybe TRBD2 (5 bases). Germline lookup yields CDR1 PRHDT and CDR2 FYEKMQ (reference sequence). The V and J ends lost 6 bases and 0 bases respectively, with 12 bases between them. This CDR3 is built from 14 residues. This CDR3 is CASSPAESSYEQYF. In nucleotides, the CDR3 is TGTGCCAGCAGTCCAGCGGAGAGCTCCTACGAGCAGTACTTC.

The rearrangement links TRBV7-9 to TRBJ1-1; no clear D. The CDR3 consists of 14 residues. Per the germline V gene, CDR1 is SEHNR and CDR2 is FQNEAQ (reference sequence). The V end was cut by 3 bases, the J end by 1 base, with 9 bases between. The CDR3 reads CASSFAYSNTEAFF. The DNA of the CDR3 is TGTGCCAGCAGCTTCGCCTACTCGAACACTGAAGCTTTCTTT.

This chain joins TRBV7-9 and TRBJ2-6; D is uncertain. V gave up 5 bases and J gave up 0 bases, with 8 bases separating them. Germline-derived CDR1 and CDR2 are SEHNR and FQNEAQ (reference sequence). The CDR3 has 15 amino acids. CDR3 protein: CASSGVGSGANVLTF. The DNA of the CDR3 is TGTGCCAGCAGCGGCGTGGGCTCTGGGGCCAACGTCCTGACTTTC. The entire variable domain, with the rest obtained from reference TRBV7-9 and TRBJ2-6, is as follows: DTGVSQNPRHKITKRGQNVTFRCDPISEHNRLYWYRQTLGQGPEFLTYFQNEAQLEKSRLLSDRFSAERPKGSFSTLEIQRTEQGDSAMYLCASSGVGSGANVLTFGAGSRLTVL.

The J gene is TRBJ2-7, the V gene TRBV15, with D possibly TRBD2 on 5 matching bases. V was pared by 0 bases and J by 5 bases, with 14 bases between. This CDR3 region has 15 residues. In germline, CDR1 is LNHNV, CDR2 YYDKDF (reference sequence). The CDR3 nucleotides read TGTGCCACCAGCAGAGATCTAGCATTGGTCAACGAGCAGTACTTC. Amino acids: CATSRDLALVNEQYF.

The chain links TRBV5-4 to TRBJ2-1; 8 bases align to TRBD2. The CDR3 has 12 amino acids. V dropped 10 bases and J dropped 9; count of bases not matched to a gene: 9. Germline lookup yields CDR1 SGHNT and CDR2 YYREEE (reference sequence). The CDR3 spells CASAGGTGEQFF. The CDR3 DNA reads as TGTGCCTCGGCGGGGGGAACAGGTGAGCAGTTCTTC. Full variable domain (missing parts from reference TRBV5-4 and TRBJ2-1): ETGVTQSPTHLIKTRGQQVTLRCSSQSGHNTVSWYQQALGQGPQFIFQYYREEENGRGNFPPRFSGLQFPNYSSELNVNALELDDSALYLCASAGGTGEQFFGPGTRLTVL.

The chain links TRBV2 to TRBJ2-1, with 12 bases matching TRBD2. Germline values: CDR1 SNHLY, CDR2 FYNNEI. The CDR3 is 14 amino acids. V shed 5 bases and J 12 bases; nucleotides not matched to a gene: 8. The DNA of the CDR3 is TGTGCCAGCAGTCCTAGCGGGAGGGCCTCAGGGCAGTTCTTC. Protein sequence: CASSPSGRASGQFF.

This clone has only a few counts. The chain recombines TRBV7-9 with TRBJ2-7; 7 bases fit TRBD2. Per germline, CDR1 SEHNR and CDR2 FQNEAQ (reference sequence). This CDR3 has 15 residues. J gave up 1 base and V 5 bases, and 8 bases lay outside the gene matches. The DNA of the CDR3 is TGTGCCAGCAGCCCCGCCGGGGGGATTTCCTACGAGCAGTACTTC. This translates into CASSPAGGISYEQYF.

The chain joins TRBV7-2 to TRBJ2-7; D tentatively fits TRBD1 or TRBD2 (5 bases each). The V end was cut by 3 bases, the J end by 6 bases, with 18 bases between. The CDR3 sequence is 15 residues long. The germline CDR1 and CDR2 sequences are SGHTA and FQGNSA. The DNA for the CDR3 is TGTGCCAGCAGCTTGAGGGACCTAATAAACCTCGAGCAGTACTTC. It translates to CASSLRDLINLEQYF. The variable domain in full, completed from reference TRBV7-2 and TRBJ2-7, reads GAGVSQSPSNKVTEKGKDVELRCDPISGHTALYWYRQSLGQGLEFLIYFQGNSAPDKSGLPSDRFSAERTGGSVSTLTIQRTQQEDSAVYLCASSLRDLINLEQYFGPGTRLTVT.

The chain employs TRBV27 and TRBJ1-5, with unresolved D. V lost 4 bases and J lost 9, with 10 bases in between. Germline V gene lookup returns CDR1 MNHEY and CDR2 SMNVEV (reference sequence). The length of the CDR3 is 12 residues. CDR3 sequence: CASSSQIGPQHF. The CDR3, as DNA: TGTGCCAGCAGTTCACAGATCGGGCCCCAGCATTTT.

With regard to this clone: Other nucleotide sequences from this sample produce the same CDR3. V gene TRBV7-9 combines with J gene TRBJ2-7, with D possibly being TRBD2 (5 bases). Germline CDR1 SEHNR, CDR2 FQNEAQ (reference sequence). The CDR3 runs 14 residues. V was cut by 2 bases and J by 0 bases, with 8 bases left in between. The CDR3 region has the DNA TGTGCCAGCAGCTTAAGTGGGAGCTCCTACGAGCAGTACTTC. Amino acids: CASSLSGSSYEQYF.

This chain uses TRBV18 with TRBJ1-2, with a possible D match to TRBD1 (5 bases). CDR3 length: 14 residues. With 2 bases removed from V and 3 bases from J, the gap between germline ends came to 10 bases. Germline-derived CDR1 and CDR2 are KGHSH and LQKENI. CDR3 region: CASSPSREDYGYTF. Here the CDR3 DNA reads TGTGCCAGCTCACCAAGCAGGGAAGACTATGGCTACACCTTC.

V is TRBV7-2 and J is TRBJ1-2; a weak D match, TRBD1 (6 bases). Germline CDR1 reads SGHTA; CDR2 reads FQGNSA. The CDR3 consists of 12 residues. V was clipped by 11 bases and J by 7 bases, with 17 bases between them. The CDR3 is CAGVEQGGGYTF. The CDR3 DNA reads as TGTGCCGGCGTCGAACAGGGAGGTGGCTACACCTTC.

The chain carries TRBV29-1 and TRBJ2-3, with D unresolved. The CDR3 has 12 amino acids. The V and J ends lost 7 bases and 6 bases respectively, with 14 bases between them. Looked up from germline, CDR1 is SQVTM and CDR2 is ANQGSEA. CDR3 protein: CSAVKADDTQYF. The DNA for the CDR3 is TGCAGCGCCGTGAAGGCAGATGATACGCAGTATTTT.

Regarding this clone: Other DNA sequences in this specimen translate into the identical CDR3. This CDR3 is CASSLRGFGNTIYF. CDR3 DNA: TGTGCCAGCAGTTTACGGGGCTTTGGAAACACCATATATTTT. The chain uses TRBV27 and TRBJ1-3; D is perhaps TRBD1 (5 bases). Germline V gene sequence: CDR1 MNHEY, CDR2 SMNVEV (reference sequence). Trimming cost V 2 bases and J 3 bases, with 8 bases left between them. CDR3 length equals 14 residues.

J is TRBJ1-1 and V is TRBV9, with D maybe TRBD1 (5 bases). The CDR3 is 15 residues long. The ends were cut back, 2 bases at V and 6 bases at J, with 17 bases in the middle. Germline lookup yields CDR1 SGDLS and CDR2 YYNGEE. CDR3 protein: CASSVFTGGQAEAFF. CDR3 coding DNA: TGTGCCAGCAGCGTTTTCACGGGGGGTCAGGCTGAAGCTTTCTTT.

The chain is built from TRBV7-9 and TRBJ1-4, with a tentative D call TRBD1 (5 bases). CDR3 length equals 13 residues. Germline lookup yields CDR1 SEHNR and CDR2 FQNEAQ (reference sequence). The V gene lost 2 bases and the J gene lost 7 bases, with 8 bases spanning the gap. The CDR3 protein is CASSLWGSEKLFF. In DNA form, the CDR3 reads TGTGCCAGCAGCTTATGGGGGAGTGAAAAACTGTTTTTT.